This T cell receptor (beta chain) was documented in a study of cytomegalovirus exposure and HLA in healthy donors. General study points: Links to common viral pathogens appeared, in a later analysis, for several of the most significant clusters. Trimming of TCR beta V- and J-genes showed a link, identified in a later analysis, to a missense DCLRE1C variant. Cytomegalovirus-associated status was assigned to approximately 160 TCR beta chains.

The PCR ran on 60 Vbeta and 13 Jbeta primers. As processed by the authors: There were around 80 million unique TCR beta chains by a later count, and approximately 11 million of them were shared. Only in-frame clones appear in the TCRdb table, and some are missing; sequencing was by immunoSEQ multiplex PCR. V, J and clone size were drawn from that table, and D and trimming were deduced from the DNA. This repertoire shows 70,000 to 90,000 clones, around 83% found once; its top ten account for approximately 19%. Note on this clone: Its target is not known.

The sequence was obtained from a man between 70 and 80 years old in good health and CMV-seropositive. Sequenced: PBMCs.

CDR3 nucleotide sequence: TGTGCCATCAGTAGACAGGGGGCGAACACTGAAGCTTTCTTT. As protein: CAISRQGANTEAFF. The rearrangement joins TRBV10-3 to TRBJ1-1, with TRBD1 matching 10 bases. J was trimmed by 1 base and V by 5 bases; bases with no gene match: 1. Germline V gene lookup returns CDR1 ENHRY and CDR2 SYGVKD. The CDR3 spans 14 residues.